This TCR beta chain stems from a study of shared clonotypes between healthy human individuals. General study points: The low donor count limited represented genetic and exposure-history diversity.

The sample holds a few counts of this clone. The antigen remains undetermined. Deletions cut 0 bases from V and 5 bases from J, with 10 bases between. Looked up from germline, CDR1 is GTSNPN and CDR2 is SVGIG (reference sequence). The CDR3 runs to 13 residues. Replicate PCRs from sorted subsets contained around 200 ng DNA, which is some 29,000 T cell genomes. The repertoire was sequenced with immunoSEQ multiplex PCR; TCRdb's copy has only in-frame clones and lacks some. Of about 2,500,000 clones in the sample, around nine tenths were seen once. The V gene is TRBV30, the J gene TRBJ1-1; D is uncertain. The sequenced sample consisted of naive CD4+ T cells sorted from blood. Subset given: CD45RA+ positively selected. This clonotype was sampled from a man between 18 and 35 years old in good health. The CDR3 sequence is CAWSVRSLTEAFF. As DNA, the CDR3 is TGTGCCTGGAGTGTACGGTCGCTGACTGAAGCTTTCTTT. The full variable domain, with the rest looked up from reference TRBV30 and TRBJ1-1, is SQTIHQWPATLVQPVGSPLSLECTVEGTSNPNLYWYRQAAGRGLQLLFYSVGIGQISSEVPQNLSASRPQDRQFILSSKKLLLSDSGFYLCAWSVRSLTEAFFGQGTRLTVV.